Each of the 20 T cell receptor beta chains below was sequenced from the same sample in a study of graft-versus-host responses after intestinal transplantation. TCRdb's table, derived via immunoSEQ multiplex PCR, lists solely in-frame clones and lacks some. The profile shows more than 95,000 clones, roughly 84% of them singletons. Their recognized antigens are unknown. The sequencing here drew on unstimulated CD4+ T cells sorted from spleen or lymph node cells, taken before intestinal transplant. These TCRs come from a human donor who received an intestinal transplant.

The CDR3 DNA reads TGTGCCAGCAGCGATAAGTGGGACAGTGAAAAACTGTTTTTT. Encoded protein: CASSDKWDSEKLFF. The chain links TRBV4-2 to TRBJ1-4; TRBD1 matches 7 bases. The ends lost 5 bases at V and 7 bases at J; junction bases unmatched: 7. Germline V gives CDR1 LGHNA, CDR2 YNFKEQ. The CDR3 sequence is 14 residues long.

The rearrangement joins TRBV11-2 to TRBJ2-4; no firm D call. V shed 4 bases and J shed 8 bases, with 12 bases lying between them. The germline V gene encodes CDR1 SGHAT and CDR2 FQNNGV. The length of the CDR3 is 13 residues. In DNA, the CDR3 is TGTGCCAGCAGCTCCGTTTTTAAGGACATTCAGTACTTC. Protein: CASSSVFKDIQYF.

The chain uses TRBV7-9 and TRBJ2-5; the match to TRBD2 covers 13 bases. Germline loops: CDR1 SEHNR, CDR2 FQNEAQ (reference sequence). The CDR3 covers 18 residues. The V gene end was trimmed by 4 bases and the J gene end by 2 bases; junction bases not matched to a gene: 10. The CDR3 DNA reads as TGTGCCAGCAGCTCTCGAGGACTAGCGGGAGCGGAACAAGAGACCCAGTACTTC. Its protein is CASSSRGLAGAEQETQYF.

The V gene is TRBV10-1, the J gene TRBJ2-7; 9 nucleotides align to TRBD1. The CDR3 contains 15 residues. Trimming at V came to 4 bases and at J to 4 bases, leaving 8 bases not matched to a gene. Germline V gives CDR1 WNHNN, CDR2 SYGVQD (reference sequence). CDR3 amino acids: CASSANPGQGYEQYF. The CDR3 bases are TGCGCCAGCAGTGCCAACCCGGGACAGGGATACGAGCAGTACTTC.

The gene calls are TRBV18 and TRBJ1-1; D is unresolved. V lost 4 bases, J lost 2 bases, and 8 bases lay in between. Germline assignment: CDR1 KGHSH and CDR2 LQKENI. The CDR3 extends over 13 amino acids. The CDR3 here is CASSQMGNTEAFF. The CDR3, as DNA: TGTGCCAGCTCACAGATGGGAAACACTGAAGCTTTCTTT.

The chain recombines TRBV15 with TRBJ2-3, with TRBD1 identical over 7 bases. Trimming removed 4 bases from V and 2 bases from J; junction bases left unmatched: 6. The CDR3 runs 15 residues. The V gene's germline CDR1 is LNHNV and CDR2 YYDKDF (reference sequence). The CDR3 DNA reads TGTGCCACCAGCACCAGAGGGACAGCCACAGATACGCAGTATTTT. This sequence encodes CATSTRGTATDTQYF. The full variable domain, completed using reference TRBV15 and TRBJ2-3, is DAMVIQNPRYQVTQFGKPVTLSCSQTLNHNVMYWYQQKSSQAPKLLFHYYDKDFNNEADTPDNFQSRRPNTSFCFLDIRSPGLGDTAMYLCATSTRGTATDTQYFGPGTRLTVL.

The chain links TRBV5-4 to TRBJ2-1; D gene uncertain. The germline CDR1 and CDR2 sequences are SGHNT and YYREEE (reference sequence). Trimming removed 0 bases from V and 0 bases from J, with 7 bases in between. The CDR3 runs 15 residues. This CDR3 is CASSLDYLSYNEQFF. Written as DNA, the CDR3 is TGTGCCAGCAGCTTGGACTACCTCTCCTACAATGAGCAGTTCTTC.

V usage is TRBV5-1 and J usage is TRBJ2-3; 8 nucleotides match TRBD1. The V gene end was trimmed by 5 bases and the J gene end by 3 bases; junction bases not matched to a gene: 8. This CDR3 is built from 15 residues. Germline V gene data show CDR1 as SGHRS and CDR2 as YFSETQ. The CDR3, as DNA: TGCGCCAGCAGATCCCAGGGGGCGAGGACAGATACGCAGTATTTT. As protein: CASRSQGARTDTQYF.

V gene TRBV5-4 combines with J gene TRBJ2-5, with D possibly called TRBD1 or TRBD2 (6 bases each). This CDR3 has 14 residues. Germline assignment: CDR1 SGHNT and CDR2 YYREEE (reference sequence). Trimming cost V 3 bases and J 1 base, with 10 bases left between them. Here the CDR3 reads CASSSGGPQETQYF. As DNA, the CDR3 is TGTGCCAGCAGCTCCGGGGGCCCCCAAGAGACCCAGTACTTC.

This rearrangement joins TRBV5-1 to TRBJ2-7, with TRBD1 identical over 9 bases. CDR3 length: 18 amino acids. Germline V lookup: CDR1 SGHRS, CDR2 YFSETQ. V trimming: 4 bases; J trimming: 4 bases; junction bases outside the gene matches: 18. In DNA form, the CDR3 reads TGCGCCAGCAGCCAAACTCCTTTACTGGGACAGGGAGGGTACGAGCAGTACTTC. Amino acids: CASSQTPLLGQGGYEQYF.

The chain employs TRBV5-4 and TRBJ2-4; D call uncertain. Looked up from germline, CDR1 is SGHNT and CDR2 is YYREEE (reference sequence). The CDR3 has 12 amino acids. The ends were cut back, 0 bases at V and 5 bases at J, with 3 bases in the middle. Here the CDR3 reads CASSLGQNIQYF. The CDR3 DNA follows: TGTGCCAGCAGCTTGGGACAAAACATTCAGTACTTC.

This sequence joins TRBV6-1 and TRBJ1-2; D unresolved. V lost 4 bases and J lost 4, with 19 bases in between. Germline CDR1 MNHNS, CDR2 SASEGT. This CDR3 has 16 amino acids. CDR3 in amino acids: CASSGTRATIGYGYTF. The CDR3 nucleotides read TGTGCCAGCAGTGGGACGAGGGCCACTATAGGCTATGGCTACACCTTC.

A single count supports this clone. The rearrangement joins TRBV19 to TRBJ2-5; no definite D call. CDR3 length: 12 residues. Germline CDR1 LNHDA, CDR2 SQIVND (reference sequence). V was cut by 3 bases and J by 5 bases, with 7 bases left in between. The CDR3, as DNA: TGTGCCAGTAGTATGGCAAGGGAGACCCAGTACTTC. This translates into CASSMARETQYF.

The V and J genes are TRBV2 and TRBJ1-2; D remains unclear. Trimming cost V 3 bases and J 0 bases, with 8 bases left between them. From germline, CDR1 is SNHLY and CDR2 FYNNEI. The CDR3 consists of 14 residues. This CDR3 reads CASSEGGSNYGYTF. The DNA of the CDR3 is TGTGCCAGCAGTGAGGGCGGATCTAACTATGGCTACACCTTC.

The V gene is TRBV9, the J gene TRBJ2-5; 7 bases fit TRBD2. J lost 5 bases, V lost 2 bases, and 12 bases had no gene match. This CDR3 contains 16 residues. The germline CDR1 and CDR2 sequences are SGDLS and YYNGEE. CDR3 loop: CASSVTGEGLSETQYF. The CDR3 region has the DNA TGTGCCAGCAGCGTGACGGGGGAGGGCTTGTCGGAGACCCAGTACTTC.

This clone was seen more than once but under ten times. The chain couples TRBV5-1 to TRBJ2-3; the D is unclear. With 2 bases removed from V and 5 bases from J, the gap between germline ends came to 3 bases. Germline CDR1 SGHRS, CDR2 YFSETQ. The CDR3 extends over 11 amino acids. The CDR3 DNA sequence: TGCGCCAGCAGCTTAGGAGATACGCAGTATTTT. It is translated as CASSLGDTQYF.

This chain connects TRBV5-1 to TRBJ2-1; 7 bases are shared with TRBD2. Germline V gives CDR1 SGHRS, CDR2 YFSETQ. With V trimmed by 0 bases and J by 6 bases, 0 bases remained unmatched. This CDR3 region has 13 residues. The CDR3 DNA reads TGCGCCAGCAGCTTGGGACTAGCCAATGAGCAGTTCTTC. Translated, it gives CASSLGLANEQFF.

The chain uses TRBV7-9 and TRBJ2-7; D may be TRBD1 (5 bases). Trimming shortened V by 7 bases and J by 2 bases, and 15 bases separated the two germline ends. Germline loops: CDR1 SEHNR, CDR2 FQNEAQ (reference sequence). The CDR3 length is 14 residues. The chain's CDR3 is CASTKGADPYEQYF. The CDR3 nucleotides are TGTGCCAGCACGAAAGGGGCAGATCCCTACGAGCAGTACTTC.

The chain joins TRBV4-1 to TRBJ2-2, with TRBD2 as a possible D gene (6 bases). This CDR3 spans 14 amino acids. Germline V gene lookup returns CDR1 MGHRA and CDR2 YSYEKL. Trimming took off 8 bases at V and 3 bases at J, with 13 bases between the two ends. CDR3 in DNA: TGCGCCAGCGGGGAGGATCCCTACACCGGGGAGCTGTTTTTT. This gives the protein CASGEDPYTGELFF.

This clone has a count of ten or more. The chain couples TRBV10-1 to TRBJ2-7, with 8 nucleotides matching TRBD2. Germline values: CDR1 WNHNN, CDR2 SYGVQD (reference sequence). Trimming took 4 bases from V and 3 from J; bases not matched to a gene: 5. The length of the CDR3 is 14 residues. The CDR3 loop is CASSGEAGDYEQYF. CDR3 DNA: TGCGCCAGCAGTGGAGAAGCGGGAGACTACGAGCAGTACTTC.